Shown below are 21 T cell receptor beta chains from a single sample sequenced in a study of CD4 and CD8 cells across lung adenocarcinoma regions. TCRdb reprocessed the PCR reads with MiXCR, giving one entry per CDR3 protein. The table shows 8,000 to 10,000 distinct CDR3 sequences, with roughly 45% occurring only once. The sequenced sample consisted of CD4+ T cells from the margin of a lung tumor. Receptor source: a female donor with lung adenocarcinoma. The CD4 and CD8 labels of this study may be unreliable.

The V and J genes are TRBV6-5 and TRBJ2-4; weak D call: TRBD1 (5 bases). Trimming cost V 6 bases and J 13 bases, with 16 bases left between them. Germline CDR1 MNHEY, CDR2 SVGAGI. The CDR3 is made up of 12 amino acids. The CDR3 spells CASRYGQDTQYF. The CDR3 DNA sequence: TGTGCCAGCAGATATGGGCAGGACACCCAGTACTTC.

In its sample, this clonotype was seen many times. The gene calls are TRBV6-5 and TRBJ2-7, with unresolved D. This CDR3 is 14 amino acids long. Trimming pared 2 bases from V and 7 bases from J, leaving 15 bases between. Germline V gene data show CDR1 as MNHEY and CDR2 as SVGAGI. The CDR3 DNA sequence: TGTGCCAGCAGTTACGACGGGTGGGCCGGAGAGCAGTACTTC. This sequence encodes CASSYDGWAGEQYF.

The J gene is TRBJ2-1, the V gene TRBV4-2; D is uncertain. The V and J ends lost 0 bases and 9 bases respectively, with 12 bases between them. Germline assignment: CDR1 LGHNA and CDR2 YNFKEQ. This CDR3 has 14 residues. DNA of the CDR3: TGTGCCAGCAGCCAAGATTTAAGGCTAAGTGAGCAGTTCTTC. Translating it yields CASSQDLRLSEQFF.

This clonotype was counted ten times or more. The rearrangement uses TRBV6-1 and TRBJ1-5; D remains unclear. The CDR3 is 16 residues long. V lost 9 bases and J lost 0, with 18 bases in between. Germline CDR1 MNHNS, CDR2 SASEGT. This CDR3 is CARNTPGFDSNQPQHF. CDR3 DNA: TGTGCCAGGAATACGCCAGGATTCGATAGCAATCAGCCCCAGCATTTT.

By its share, this clonotype is medium-sized. The V call is TRBV7-2, the J call TRBJ2-1, with 8 bases lining up with TRBD2. Germline values: CDR1 SGHTA, CDR2 FQGNSA. The CDR3 runs to 15 residues. With V trimmed by 4 bases and J by 4 bases, 6 bases remained unmatched. CDR3 residues: CASSSTGTSYNEQFF. The CDR3 DNA sequence: TGTGCCAGCAGCTCCACCGGGACTAGTTACAATGAGCAGTTCTTC.

This chain joins TRBV6-1 and TRBJ2-3; no clear D gene. The germline V gene has CDR1 MNHNS and CDR2 SASEGT. V lost 6 bases and J lost 2, with 18 bases in between. The CDR3 extends over 16 amino acids. CDR3 residues: CASSLRPTFPTDTQYF. The CDR3 nucleotides read TGTGCCAGCAGCCTGCGCCCAACTTTCCCCACAGATACGCAGTATTTT.

By share of the sample, this clonotype is medium-sized. V gene TRBV6-5 combines with J gene TRBJ2-1, with 8 bases matching TRBD2. Germline lookup yields CDR1 MNHEY and CDR2 SVGAGI. CDR3 length: 15 amino acids. V trimming: 2 bases; J trimming: 8 bases; junction bases outside the gene matches: 8. The CDR3 sequence: CASSYGTRSFDEQFF. DNA of the CDR3: TGTGCCAGCAGTTACGGGACTAGGAGTTTCGATGAGCAGTTCTTC.

This clonotype has just one count. The V and J genes are TRBV7-2 and TRBJ2-5; D ambiguous. The J call may be wrong; the DNA end is better matched by TRBJ2-7. Germline CDR1 reads SGHTA; CDR2 reads FQGNSA. This CDR3 is 14 amino acids long. The CDR3: CASSLVVGKYEQYF. The CDR3 DNA sequence: TGTGCCAGCAGCTTAGTTGTGGGCAAGTACGAGCAGTACTTC.

This clonotype is labeled medium-sized (0.01 to 0.1%). This chain joins TRBV7-2 and TRBJ2-1; 10 nucleotides align to TRBD2. Germline V CDR1 and CDR2: SGHTA, FQGNSA. V shed 5 bases, J shed 0 bases, and the junction held 10 bases outside the gene matches. The CDR3 length is 18 residues. The CDR3 DNA is TGTGCCAGCAGCCTGAGGACTAGCGGCGCCAGCTCCTACAATGAGCAGTTCTTC. This sequence encodes CASSLRTSGASSYNEQFF. The full variable domain, rest sourced from reference TRBV7-2 and TRBJ2-1, is GAGVSQSPSNKVTEKGKDVELRCDPISGHTALYWYRQSLGQGLEFLIYFQGNSAPDKSGLPSDRFSAERTGGSVSTLTIQRTQQEDSAVYLCASSLRTSGASSYNEQFFGPGTRLTVL.

The chain combines TRBV25-1 with TRBJ2-1, with D unclear. This CDR3 region has 15 residues. Trimming took 2 bases from V and 3 from J, leaving 11 bases between them. Germline loops: CDR1 MGHDK, CDR2 SYGVNS. In nucleotides, the CDR3 is TGTGCCAGCAGTGAACTAGGAATCGACTACAATGAGCAGTTCTTC. It encodes CASSELGIDYNEQFF.

Points on this clonotype: At one of its ends the junction is not consistent with the germline gene, which may arise from a read error. The V and J genes are TRBV27 and TRBJ2-3; no clear D gene. The last part of the DNA fits TRBJ2-7 better; the J call may be wrong. The length of the CDR3 is 13 residues. CDR1 and CDR2 (germline): MNHEY, SMNVEV (reference sequence). CDR3: CASRPRAKNTQYF. CDR3 sequence (DNA): TGCGCCAGCAGGCCTCGGGCCAAAAATACGCAGTACTTC.

This clonotype appeared many times. The chain combines TRBV20-1 with TRBJ2-1; 8 bases map to TRBD2. V was pared by 3 bases and J by 3 bases, with 7 bases of the junction left unmatched. Germline assignment: CDR1 DFQATT and CDR2 SNEGSKA (reference sequence). This CDR3 is 15 amino acids long. The CDR3 here is CSARGPSGRYNEQFF. CDR3 sequence (DNA): TGCAGTGCTAGGGGACCTAGCGGGCGCTACAATGAGCAGTTCTTC.

This clonotype was seen a few times. CDR3 in DNA: TGCGCCAGCAGCCAAGTTCTACAATTTAATCAGCCCCAGCATTTT. Translation gives CASSQVLQFNQPQHF. The chain has TRBV4-1 and TRBJ1-5; D is undetermined. Deletions cut 1 base from V and 4 bases from J, with 11 bases between. Germline V gene data show CDR1 as MGHRA and CDR2 as YSYEKL. CDR3 length: 15 amino acids.

There are a few counts of this clonotype. The chain joins TRBV15 to TRBJ1-5; the D gene is possibly TRBD1 (5 bases). Germline CDR1 reads LNHNV; CDR2 reads YYDKDF (reference sequence). The CDR3 is made up of 17 amino acids. V shed 0 bases and J shed 2 bases, with 14 bases lying between them. In nucleotides, the CDR3 is TGTGCCACCAGCAGAGATCAGCAACGGGGACGCAATCAGCCCCAGCATTTT. Residues: CATSRDQQRGRNQPQHF.

For the CDR3, the DNA is TGTGCCGGCGGGTACGCGGCCGGGGACCAAGAGACCCAGTACTTC. Protein: CAGGYAAGDQETQYF. The chain uses TRBV6-5 and TRBJ2-5, with D maybe TRBD2 (5 bases). The V end lost 11 bases, the J end lost 0 bases, and 19 bases lay between the germline ends. CDR1 MNHEY and CDR2 SVGAGI come from the germline V gene. The CDR3 sequence is 15 residues long.

This clonotype was seen once. V gene TRBV6-5 combines with J gene TRBJ2-2, with TRBD2 matching over 7 bases. V trimming: 4 bases; J trimming: 4 bases; junction bases outside the gene matches: 12. This CDR3 has 17 amino acids. Germline V gene lookup returns CDR1 MNHEY and CDR2 SVGAGI. DNA of the CDR3: TGTGCCAGCAGTTGGGGGGGAGGGCCCGAGGGCACCGGGGAGCTGTTTTTT. Residues: CASSWGGGPEGTGELFF.

This clonotype showed up just a few times. The chain has TRBV6-1 and TRBJ2-1; 8 bases are a match to TRBD1. V shed 6 bases and J 5 bases; nucleotides not matched to a gene: 3. The CDR3 consists of 13 residues. Germline CDR1 is MNHNS and CDR2 is SASEGT. The CDR3 region has the DNA TGTGCCAGCAGAGACAGGGGAGACAATGAGCAGTTCTTC. Its translation: CASRDRGDNEQFF.

The chain combines TRBV7-2 with TRBJ2-5; D call uncertain. The DNA end is more similar to TRBJ2-7, so the J call may be wrong. This CDR3 contains 14 residues. CDR1 and CDR2 (germline): SGHTA, FQGNSA. CDR3 bases: TGTGCCAGCAGCCCACGGACCCAGATCTACGAGCAGTACTTC. Translated, it gives CASSPRTQIYEQYF.

This clonotype showed up just a few times. A read error may explain this, as a much larger clone is one base away. The chain is built from TRBV6-5 and TRBJ2-1; 10 positions match TRBD2. J lost 10 bases, V lost 4 bases, and 10 bases had no gene match. This CDR3 spans 15 amino acids. Germline lookup yields CDR1 MNHEY and CDR2 SVGAGI. CDR3 DNA: TGTGCCAGCAGTTTAACTAGCGGGAACTATTACGAGCAGTTCTTC. Translated, it gives CASSLTSGNYYEQFF.

This chain connects TRBV30 to TRBJ2-1, with a possible D match to TRBD2 (5 bases). CDR3 length: 13 residues. The germline V gene encodes CDR1 GTSNPN and CDR2 SVGIG (reference sequence). The V end lost 2 bases, the J end lost 6 bases, and 11 bases lay between the germline ends. CDR3 nucleotide sequence: TGTGCCTGGAGTTCCCTTGGAGGCAATGAGCAGTTCTTC. It encodes CAWSSLGGNEQFF.

A few counts support this clonotype. The chain recombines TRBV6-1 with TRBJ1-4; 8 nucleotides agree with TRBD1. CDR3 size: 15 residues. The germline V gene encodes CDR1 MNHNS and CDR2 SASEGT. V dropped 6 bases and J dropped 6; count of bases not matched to a gene: 9. DNA of the CDR3: TGTGCCAGCAGCTCCCTAGCAGGGGGCGATGAAAAACTGTTTTTT. Translation gives CASSSLAGGDEKLFF.